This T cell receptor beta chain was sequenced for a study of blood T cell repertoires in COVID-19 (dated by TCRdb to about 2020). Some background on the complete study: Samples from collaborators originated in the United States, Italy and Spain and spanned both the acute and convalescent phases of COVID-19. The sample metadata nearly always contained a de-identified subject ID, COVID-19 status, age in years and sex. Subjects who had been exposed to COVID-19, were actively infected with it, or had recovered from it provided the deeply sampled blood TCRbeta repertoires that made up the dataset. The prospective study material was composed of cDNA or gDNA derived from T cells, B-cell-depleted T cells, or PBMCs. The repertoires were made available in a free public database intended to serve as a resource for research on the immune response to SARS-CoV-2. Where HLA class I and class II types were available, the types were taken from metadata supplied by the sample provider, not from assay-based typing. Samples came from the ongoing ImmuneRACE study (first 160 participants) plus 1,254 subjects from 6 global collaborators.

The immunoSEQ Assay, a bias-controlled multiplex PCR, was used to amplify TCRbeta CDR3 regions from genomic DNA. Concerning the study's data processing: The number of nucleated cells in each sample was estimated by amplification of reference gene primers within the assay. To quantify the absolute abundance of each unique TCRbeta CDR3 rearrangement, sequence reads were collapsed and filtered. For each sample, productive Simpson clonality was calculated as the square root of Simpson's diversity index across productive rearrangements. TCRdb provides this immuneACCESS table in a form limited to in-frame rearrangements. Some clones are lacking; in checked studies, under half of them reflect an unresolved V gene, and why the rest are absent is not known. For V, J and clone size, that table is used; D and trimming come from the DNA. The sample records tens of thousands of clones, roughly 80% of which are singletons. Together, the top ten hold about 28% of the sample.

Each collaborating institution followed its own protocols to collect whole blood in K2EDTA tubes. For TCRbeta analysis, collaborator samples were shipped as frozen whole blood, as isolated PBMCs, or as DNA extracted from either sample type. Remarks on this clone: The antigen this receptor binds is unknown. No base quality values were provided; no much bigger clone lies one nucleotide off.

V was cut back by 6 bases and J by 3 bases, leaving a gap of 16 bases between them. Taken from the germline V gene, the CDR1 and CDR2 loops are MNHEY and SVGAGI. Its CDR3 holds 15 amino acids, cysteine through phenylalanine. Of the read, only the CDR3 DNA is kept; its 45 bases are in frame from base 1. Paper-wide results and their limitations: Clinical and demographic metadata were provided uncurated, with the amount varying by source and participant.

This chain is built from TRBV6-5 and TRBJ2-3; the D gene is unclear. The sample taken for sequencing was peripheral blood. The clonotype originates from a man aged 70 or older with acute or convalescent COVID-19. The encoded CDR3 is CASSQGYPGTDTQYF. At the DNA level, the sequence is TGTGCCAGCAGCCAAGGATACCCGGGTACAGATACGCAGTATTTT.